The source of this TCR beta chain is a study of blood T cell repertoires in COVID-19. Across the whole study: Sites in the United States, Italy and Spain provided acute and convalescent COVID-19 samples. Sources were T cells, B-cell-depleted T cells, or PBMCs; the material itself was cDNA or gDNA.

Seattle-derived patients entered the study during active infection and were followed longitudinally. CDR1 is LNHDA, CDR2 SQIVND, per germline (reference sequence). The CDR3 sequence is 13 residues long. The V gene lost 4 bases and the J gene lost 3 bases, with 7 bases spanning the gap. The authors' processing: Reference gene primer amplification in the assay estimated nucleated cell counts. Method: immunoSEQ multiplex PCR; TCRdb's copy keeps in-frame clones and lacks some. The V and J calls and clone size are taken from that table; D and trimming were inferred from the DNA. The sample gives 100,000 to 150,000 clones, around 90% of which show up once; 2.1% is in the top ten.

Source material: peripheral blood. The chain employs TRBV19 and TRBJ1-3; D gene ambiguous. The sequence derives from a man aged 45-60 years with COVID-19, enrolled during active disease. The CDR3 region has the DNA TGTGCCAGTAGTACCAGTGGTGGAAACACCATATATTTT. It codes for CASSTSGGNTIYF.